The 7 T cell receptor beta chains below were found in one sample sequenced in a study of OX40 agonist ivuxolimab in advanced cancers. Sequencing was performed with immunoSEQ multiplex PCR; in TCRdb, only in-frame clones are kept and a portion is missing. Of approximately 59,000 clones in the sample, about 88% were seen once. This specimen consisted of CD4+ or CD8+ T cells sorted from blood, obtained in a trial of the OX40 agonist ivuxolimab. The receptors originated from an adult with an advanced solid tumor such as melanoma, head and neck, liver or kidney cancer.

The CDR3 nucleotides are TGTGCCAGCAGTTCTAGAGGGGGCTATGGCTACACCTTC. As protein: CASSSRGGYGYTF. The chain has TRBV28 and TRBJ1-2, with a possible D match to TRBD1 (6 bases). V was clipped by 4 bases and J by 4 bases, with 10 bases between them. CDR3 length: 13 residues. Germline lookup yields CDR1 MDHEN and CDR2 SYDVKM.

The chain links TRBV19 to TRBJ2-7; tentatively, D is TRBD1 (5 bases). Germline assignment: CDR1 LNHDA and CDR2 SQIVND (reference sequence). The V end lost 2 bases, the J end lost 6 bases, and 17 bases lay between the germline ends. This CDR3 spans 15 amino acids. CDR3 region: CASSISGRVRSEQYF. The CDR3 DNA sequence: TGTGCCAGTAGTATATCGGGCAGGGTCCGTTCCGAGCAGTACTTC.

The chain joins TRBV19 to TRBJ1-4; possible D gene TRBD1, 5 bases. Germline assignment: CDR1 LNHDA and CDR2 SQIVND (reference sequence). Trimming pared 6 bases from V and 0 bases from J, leaving 11 bases between. CDR3 length equals 15 residues. This CDR3 is CASRVDRATNEKLFF. The CDR3 coding sequence is TGTGCCAGTAGGGTCGACAGAGCAACTAATGAAAAACTGTTTTTT. Variable domain in full (rest from reference TRBV19 and TRBJ1-4): DGGITQSPKYLFRKEGQNVTLSCEQNLNHDAMYWYRQDPGQGLRLIYYSQIVNDFQKGDIAEGYSVSREKKESFPLTVTSAQKNPTAFYLCASRVDRATNEKLFFGSGTQLSVL.

The rearrangement links TRBV5-1 to TRBJ2-4, with a possible D match to TRBD2 (7 bases). Trimming stripped 1 base from V and 2 bases from J, with 10 bases between. The CDR3 totals 15 residues. Germline V CDR1 and CDR2: SGHRS, YFSETQ. The CDR3 DNA reads as TGCGCCAGCAGCTTGTTCGGGGGGCCCAAAAACATTCAGTACTTC. Its translation: CASSLFGGPKNIQYF.

This rearrangement joins TRBV27 to TRBJ2-1, with a possible D match to TRBD2 (6 bases). V was cut by 5 bases and J by 3 bases, with 11 bases left in between. CDR3 length: 14 amino acids. Germline loops: CDR1 MNHEY, CDR2 SMNVEV (reference sequence). The chain's CDR3 is CASSARLGYNEQFF. The CDR3 nucleotides read TGTGCCAGCAGTGCGCGACTAGGCTACAATGAGCAGTTCTTC.

The CDR3 sequence: CASSSPAPNTGELFF. CDR3 nucleotide sequence: TGCGCCAGCAGCTCCCCGGCACCGAACACCGGGGAGCTGTTTTTT. V gene TRBV5-1 combines with J gene TRBJ2-2, with D uncertain. This CDR3 has 15 amino acids. Trimming stripped 3 bases from V and 0 bases from J, with 9 bases between. Germline lookup yields CDR1 SGHRS and CDR2 YFSETQ.

The chain recombines TRBV11-2 with TRBJ2-7; 9 bases fit TRBD2. CDR1 and CDR2 (germline): SGHAT, FQNNGV. V shed 1 base and J 2 bases; nucleotides not matched to a gene: 3. This CDR3 is built from 15 residues. The CDR3 DNA reads TGTGCCAGCAGCTTAGTGGTAGCGGGAGCCTACGAGCAGTACTTC. This gives the protein CASSLVVAGAYEQYF.